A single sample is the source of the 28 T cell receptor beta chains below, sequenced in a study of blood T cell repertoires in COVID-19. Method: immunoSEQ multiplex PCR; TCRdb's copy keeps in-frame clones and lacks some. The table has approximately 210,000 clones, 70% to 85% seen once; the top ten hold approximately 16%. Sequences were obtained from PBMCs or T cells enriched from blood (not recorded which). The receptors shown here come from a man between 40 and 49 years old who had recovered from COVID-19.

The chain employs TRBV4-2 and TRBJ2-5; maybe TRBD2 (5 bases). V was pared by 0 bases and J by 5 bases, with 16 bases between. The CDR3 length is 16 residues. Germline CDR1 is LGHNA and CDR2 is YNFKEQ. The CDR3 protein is CASSQEITPSGETQYF. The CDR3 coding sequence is TGTGCCAGCAGCCAAGAAATAACTCCATCGGGGGAGACCCAGTACTTC.

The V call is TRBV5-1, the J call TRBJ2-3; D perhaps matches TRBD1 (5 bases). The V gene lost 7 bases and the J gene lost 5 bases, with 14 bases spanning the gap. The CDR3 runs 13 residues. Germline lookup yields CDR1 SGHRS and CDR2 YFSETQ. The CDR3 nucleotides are TGCGCCAGCCAGAGCCAGGGAATAGATACGCAGTATTTT. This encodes CASQSQGIDTQYF.

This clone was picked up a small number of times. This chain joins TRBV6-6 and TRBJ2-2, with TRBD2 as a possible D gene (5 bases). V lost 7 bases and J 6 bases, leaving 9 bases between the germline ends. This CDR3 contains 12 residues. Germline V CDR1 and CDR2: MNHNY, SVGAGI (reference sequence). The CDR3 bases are TGTGCCAGCACCGAGGGAGCCGGGGAGCTGTTTTTT. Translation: CASTEGAGELFF.

Written as DNA, the CDR3 is TGTGCCAGCAGCCCCGGACAGGGGGGAAACACCATATATTTT. It yields the protein CASSPGQGGNTIYF. This chain connects TRBV7-2 to TRBJ1-3, with 9 bases fitting TRBD1. The germline CDR1 and CDR2 sequences are SGHTA and FQGNSA. The CDR3 is 14 residues long. Losses at the gene ends were 5 bases for V and 4 bases for J; bases not matched to a gene: 3.

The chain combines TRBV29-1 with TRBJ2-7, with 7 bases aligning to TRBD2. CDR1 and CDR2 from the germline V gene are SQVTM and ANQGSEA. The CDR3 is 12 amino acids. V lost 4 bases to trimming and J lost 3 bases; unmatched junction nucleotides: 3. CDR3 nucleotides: TGCAGCGTTGGTCTAGCGGACTACGAGCAGTACTTC. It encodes CSVGLADYEQYF.

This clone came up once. This CDR3 is CSASRRNGYTF. In DNA, the CDR3 is TGCAGTGCTAGTAGGAGGAATGGCTACACCTTC. V usage is TRBV20-1 and J usage is TRBJ1-2; D unresolved. V was pared by 3 bases and J by 6 bases, with 8 bases between. CDR1 is DFQATT, CDR2 SNEGSKA, per germline (reference sequence). This CDR3 has 11 residues.

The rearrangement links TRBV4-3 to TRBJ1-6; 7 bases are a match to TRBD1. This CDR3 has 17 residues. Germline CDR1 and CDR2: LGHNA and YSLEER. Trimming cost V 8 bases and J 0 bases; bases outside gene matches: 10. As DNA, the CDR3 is TGCGCCAGCCAAGAAAGGGGGCCGAGCTCCTATAATTCACCCCTCCACTTT. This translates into CASQERGPSSYNSPLHF.

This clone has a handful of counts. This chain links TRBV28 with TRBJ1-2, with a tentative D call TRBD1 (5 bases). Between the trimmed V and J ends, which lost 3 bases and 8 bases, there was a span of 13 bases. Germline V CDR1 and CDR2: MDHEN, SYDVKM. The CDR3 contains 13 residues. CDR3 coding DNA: TGTGCCAGCAGTTTCCGGGGGAGGGACGGCTACACCTTC. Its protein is CASSFRGRDGYTF.

CDR3 bases: TGTGCCAGCAGCCCTAGGGGAGAGACCCAGTACTTC. It translates to CASSPRGETQYF. The chain uses TRBV7-7 and TRBJ2-5; tentative D call: TRBD1 (5 bases). There are 12 residues in the CDR3. Deletions cut 5 bases from V and 4 bases from J, with 8 bases between. CDR1 is SSHAT and CDR2 is FNYEAQ in the germline V gene (reference sequence).

CDR3 DNA: TGCGCCAGCATGCCGGGACTAGCGGGGAATGAGCAGTTCTTC. This encodes CASMPGLAGNEQFF. V usage is TRBV10-2 and J usage is TRBJ2-1; 13 bases are a match to TRBD2. Germline V lookup: CDR1 WSHSY, CDR2 SAAADI. V was clipped by 7 bases and J by 7 bases; unmatched bases: 4. The CDR3 is 14 residues long.

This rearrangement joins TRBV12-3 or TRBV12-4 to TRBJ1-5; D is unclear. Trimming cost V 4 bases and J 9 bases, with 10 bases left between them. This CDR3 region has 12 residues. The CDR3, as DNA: TGTGCCAGCAGTTCGCGGAGCGGGCCCCAGCATTTT. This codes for CASSSRSGPQHF.

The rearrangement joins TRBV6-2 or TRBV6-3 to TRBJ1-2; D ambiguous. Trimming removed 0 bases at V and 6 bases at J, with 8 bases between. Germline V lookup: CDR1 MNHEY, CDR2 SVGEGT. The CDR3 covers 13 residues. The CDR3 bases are TGTGCCAGCAGTTACTCTCGGAGGGATGGCTACACCTTC. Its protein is CASSYSRRDGYTF.

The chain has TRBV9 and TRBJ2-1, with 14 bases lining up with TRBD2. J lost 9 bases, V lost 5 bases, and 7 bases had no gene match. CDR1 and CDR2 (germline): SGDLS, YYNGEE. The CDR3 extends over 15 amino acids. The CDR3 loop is CASRRLAGGPSEQFF. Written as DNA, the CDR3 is TGTGCCAGCAGGAGACTAGCGGGGGGGCCGAGTGAGCAGTTCTTC.

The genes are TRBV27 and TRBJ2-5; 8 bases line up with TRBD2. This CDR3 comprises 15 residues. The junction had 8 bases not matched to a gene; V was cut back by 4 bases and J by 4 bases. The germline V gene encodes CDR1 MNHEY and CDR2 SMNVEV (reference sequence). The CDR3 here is CASSSLYAGGETQYF. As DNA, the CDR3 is TGTGCCAGCAGTTCCCTATACGCGGGAGGAGAGACCCAGTACTTC.

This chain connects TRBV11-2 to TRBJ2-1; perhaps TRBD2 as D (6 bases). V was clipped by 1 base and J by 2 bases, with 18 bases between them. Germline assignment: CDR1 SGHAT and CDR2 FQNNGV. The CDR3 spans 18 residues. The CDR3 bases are TGTGCCAGCAGCTTAGCCCTTGTCGGCGGGGCGACCTACAATGAGCAGTTCTTC. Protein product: CASSLALVGGATYNEQFF.

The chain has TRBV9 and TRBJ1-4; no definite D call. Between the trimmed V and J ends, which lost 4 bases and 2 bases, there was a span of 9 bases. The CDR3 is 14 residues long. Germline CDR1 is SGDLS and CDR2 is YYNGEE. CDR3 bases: TGTGCCAGCAGCCTTGCGGCCACTAATGAAAAACTGTTTTTT. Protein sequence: CASSLAATNEKLFF.

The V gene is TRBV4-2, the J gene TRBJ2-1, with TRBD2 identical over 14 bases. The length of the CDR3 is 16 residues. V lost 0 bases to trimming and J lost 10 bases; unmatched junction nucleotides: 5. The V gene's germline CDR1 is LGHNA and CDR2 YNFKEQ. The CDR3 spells CASSQEGLAGGTEQFF. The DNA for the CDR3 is TGTGCCAGCAGCCAAGAAGGACTAGCGGGAGGCACAGAGCAGTTCTTC.

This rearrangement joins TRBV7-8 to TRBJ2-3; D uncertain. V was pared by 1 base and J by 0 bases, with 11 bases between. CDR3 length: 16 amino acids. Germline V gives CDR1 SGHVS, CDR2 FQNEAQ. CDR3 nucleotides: TGTGCCAGCAGCTTAGGTACTGGTCTTAGCACAGATACGCAGTATTTT. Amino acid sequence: CASSLGTGLSTDTQYF.

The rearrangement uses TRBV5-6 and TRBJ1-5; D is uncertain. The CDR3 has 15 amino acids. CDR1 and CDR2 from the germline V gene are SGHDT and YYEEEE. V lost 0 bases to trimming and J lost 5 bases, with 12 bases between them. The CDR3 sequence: CASSLAGLLDQPQHF. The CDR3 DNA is TGTGCCAGCAGCTTGGCCGGACTCTTAGATCAGCCCCAGCATTTT.

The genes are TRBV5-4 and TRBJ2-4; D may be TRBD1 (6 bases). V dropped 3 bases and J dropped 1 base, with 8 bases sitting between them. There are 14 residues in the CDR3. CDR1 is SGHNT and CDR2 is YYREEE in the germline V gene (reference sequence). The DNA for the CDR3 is TGTGCCAGCAGCTCTCAGGGGGCCAAAAACATTCAGTACTTC. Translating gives CASSSQGAKNIQYF. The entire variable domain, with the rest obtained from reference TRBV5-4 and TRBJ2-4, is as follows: ETGVTQSPTHLIKTRGQQVTLRCSSQSGHNTVSWYQQALGQGPQFIFQYYREEENGRGNFPPRFSGLQFPNYSSELNVNALELDDSALYLCASSSQGAKNIQYFGAGTRLSVL.

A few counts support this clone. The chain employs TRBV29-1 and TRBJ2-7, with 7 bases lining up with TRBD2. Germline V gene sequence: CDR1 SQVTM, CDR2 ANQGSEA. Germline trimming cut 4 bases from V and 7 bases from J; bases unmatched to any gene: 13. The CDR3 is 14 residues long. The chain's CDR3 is CSVGLGRGSEEQYF. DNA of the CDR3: TGCAGCGTTGGGCTTGGGAGGGGATCGGAAGAGCAGTACTTC.

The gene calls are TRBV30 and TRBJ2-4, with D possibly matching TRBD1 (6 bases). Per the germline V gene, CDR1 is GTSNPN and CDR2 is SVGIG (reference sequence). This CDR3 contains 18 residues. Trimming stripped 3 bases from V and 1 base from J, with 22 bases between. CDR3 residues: CAWSEYLQGVGAKNIQYF. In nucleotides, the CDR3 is TGTGCCTGGAGCGAGTACCTACAGGGCGTTGGGGCCAAAAACATTCAGTACTTC. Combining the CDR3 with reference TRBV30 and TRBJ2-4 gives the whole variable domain SQTIHQWPATLVQPVGSPLSLECTVEGTSNPNLYWYRQAAGRGLQLLFYSVGIGQISSEVPQNLSASRPQDRQFILSSKKLLLSDSGFYLCAWSEYLQGVGAKNIQYFGAGTRLSVL.

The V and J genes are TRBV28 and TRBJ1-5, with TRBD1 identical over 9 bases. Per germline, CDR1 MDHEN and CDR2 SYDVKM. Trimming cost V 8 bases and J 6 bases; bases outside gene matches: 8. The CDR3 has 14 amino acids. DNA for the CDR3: TGTGCCAGCTACCAACAGGGGGCAGCTCAGCCCCAGCATTTT. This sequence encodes CASYQQGAAQPQHF.

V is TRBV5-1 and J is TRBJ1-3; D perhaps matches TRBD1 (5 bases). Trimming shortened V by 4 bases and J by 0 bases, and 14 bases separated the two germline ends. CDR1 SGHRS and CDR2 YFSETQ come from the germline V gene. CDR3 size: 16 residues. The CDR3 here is CASSITGTFSGNTIYF. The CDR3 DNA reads TGCGCCAGCAGCATTACAGGAACCTTCTCTGGAAACACCATATATTTT.

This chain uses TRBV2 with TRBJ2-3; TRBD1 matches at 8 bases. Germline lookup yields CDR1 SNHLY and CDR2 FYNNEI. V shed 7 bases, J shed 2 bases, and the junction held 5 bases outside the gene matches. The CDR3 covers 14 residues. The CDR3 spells CASTGQGYTDTQYF. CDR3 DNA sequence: TGTGCCAGCACTGGACAGGGATACACAGATACGCAGTATTTT.

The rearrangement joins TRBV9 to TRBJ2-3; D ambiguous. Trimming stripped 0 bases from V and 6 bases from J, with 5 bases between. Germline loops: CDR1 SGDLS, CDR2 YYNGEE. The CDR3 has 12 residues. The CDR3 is CASSVAFDTQYF. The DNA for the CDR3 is TGTGCCAGCAGCGTAGCGTTCGATACGCAGTATTTT.

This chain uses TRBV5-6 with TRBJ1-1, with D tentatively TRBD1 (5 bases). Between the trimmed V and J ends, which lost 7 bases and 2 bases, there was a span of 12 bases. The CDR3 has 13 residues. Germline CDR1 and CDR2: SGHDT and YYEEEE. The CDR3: CASQRDRNTEAFF. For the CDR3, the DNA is TGTGCCAGCCAGCGGGACCGAAACACTGAAGCTTTCTTT. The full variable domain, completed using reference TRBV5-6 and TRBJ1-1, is DAGVTQSPTHLIKTRGQQVTLRCSPKSGHDTVSWYQQALGQGPQFIFQYYEEEERQRGNFPDRFSGHQFPNYSSELNVNALLLGDSALYLCASQRDRNTEAFFGQGTRLTVV.

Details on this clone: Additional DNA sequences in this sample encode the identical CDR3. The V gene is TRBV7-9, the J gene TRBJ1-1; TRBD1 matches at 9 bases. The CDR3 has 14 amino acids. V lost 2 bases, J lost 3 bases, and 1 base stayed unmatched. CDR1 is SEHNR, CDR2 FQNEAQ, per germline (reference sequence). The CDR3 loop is CASSLTGGDTEAFF. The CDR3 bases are TGTGCCAGCAGCTTAACAGGGGGCGACACTGAAGCTTTCTTT.